This passage covers 9 T cell receptor beta chains from one sample sequenced in a study of T cell changes during pregnancy in multiple sclerosis. Some clones are missing from TCRdb's copy, which holds only in-frame ones; the method was immunoSEQ multiplex PCR. The sample consists of over 45,000 clones, approximately 92% of them appearing once. Specimen: CD4+ T cells from peripheral blood mononuclear cells, collected in the second trimester of pregnancy. These receptors originate from a female donor in good health, enrolled as a control in a pregnancy study.

The chain uses TRBV5-6 and TRBJ1-2; D is unresolved. The CDR3 has 14 residues. Germline lookup yields CDR1 SGHDT and CDR2 YYEEEE. Trimming stripped 0 bases from V and 4 bases from J, with 10 bases between. CDR3 sequence reads: CASSLGVSLYGYTF. DNA for the CDR3: TGTGCCAGCAGCTTGGGTGTGAGTCTCTATGGCTACACCTTC.

The chain combines TRBV18 with TRBJ1-2; 10 positions match TRBD1. The V gene's germline CDR1 is KGHSH and CDR2 LQKENI. The CDR3 runs to 13 residues. The V and J ends lost 3 bases and 10 bases, in that order; junction bases with no gene match: 5. The CDR3 protein is CASSPGQGLSYTF. For the CDR3, the DNA is TGTGCCAGCTCACCGGGACAGGGGTTATCCTACACCTTC.

V is TRBV10-3 and J is TRBJ2-4, with TRBD2 matching 8 bases. The V gene end was trimmed by 6 bases and the J gene end by 9 bases; junction bases not matched to a gene: 7. The CDR3 is 13 residues long. Germline CDR1 is ENHRY and CDR2 is SYGVKD. CDR3 sequence: CAIRALAAGIQYF. CDR3 nucleotide sequence: TGTGCCATCAGGGCACTAGCGGCAGGCATTCAGTACTTC.

The rearrangement joins TRBV10-2 to TRBJ1-2; TRBD1 agrees at 8 bases. Germline CDR1 is WSHSY and CDR2 is SAAADI. V lost 6 bases and J lost 0; bases outside the gene matches: 6. The CDR3 sequence is 15 residues long. The CDR3 region is CASSLEDRANYGYTF. CDR3 DNA: TGCGCCAGCAGCTTGGAGGACAGGGCTAACTATGGCTACACCTTC.

The chain employs TRBV19 and TRBJ2-1, with 8 bases lining up with TRBD2. CDR1 and CDR2 from the germline V gene are LNHDA and SQIVND (reference sequence). The junction had 13 bases not matched to a gene; V was cut back by 6 bases and J by 9 bases. This CDR3 is 15 amino acids long. The CDR3 DNA reads TGTGCCAGTAGCCGACCGGGACTAGGGAGCGGTGAGCAGTTCTTC. Amino acids: CASSRPGLGSGEQFF.

The V gene is TRBV27, the J gene TRBJ1-4, with D uncertain. V was cut by 7 bases and J by 0 bases, with 12 bases left in between. This CDR3 is 15 amino acids long. CDR1 and CDR2 from the germline V gene are MNHEY and SMNVEV (reference sequence). Here the CDR3 reads CASTNQVATNEKLFF. CDR3 in DNA: TGTGCCAGCACCAACCAGGTTGCAACTAATGAAAAACTGTTTTTT.

V is TRBV4-2 and J is TRBJ2-1; 8 bases map to TRBD1. V lost 1 base to trimming and J lost 2 bases; unmatched junction nucleotides: 4. This CDR3 spans 16 amino acids. CDR1 and CDR2 (germline): LGHNA, YNFKEQ. The CDR3 DNA follows: TGTGCCAGCAGCCAAGTGGGGACAGGCACCTACAATGAGCAGTTCTTC. Translation gives CASSQVGTGTYNEQFF.

CDR3 loop: CASNSGRGPGELFF. The CDR3 coding sequence is TGTGCCAGTAATAGCGGGAGGGGGCCCGGGGAGCTGTTTTTT. The chain recombines TRBV19 with TRBJ2-2, with 11 bases matching TRBD2. The junction had 4 bases not matched to a gene; V was cut back by 7 bases and J by 6 bases. The CDR3 covers 14 residues. From germline, CDR1 is LNHDA and CDR2 SQIVND (reference sequence).

The chain is built from TRBV7-8 and TRBJ1-6; possibly TRBD1 for D (5 bases). CDR3 length: 16 amino acids. Germline CDR1 and CDR2: SGHVS and FQNEAQ. The V end was cut by 1 base, the J end by 5 bases, with 12 bases between. This CDR3 reads CASSLGGVRNNSPLHF. The DNA of the CDR3 is TGTGCCAGCAGCTTAGGGGGGGTTCGAAATAATTCACCCCTCCACTTT.